The present TCR beta chain was sequenced within a study of shared clonotypes between healthy human individuals. Study in general: Serving as donors were two women and three men, whose ages spanned 18 to 49. Per donor, three plates held CD4 naive cells, three held CD4 memory, two held CD8 naive and one held CD8 memory. Study-level results: Represented genetic and exposure-history diversity was restricted by having few donors.

Donors had no recently reported acute infections or vaccinations and were HIV-negative. Of note for this clone: Antigen unknown.

The CDR3 is 15 amino acids. The junction had 4 bases not matched to a gene; V was cut back by 2 bases and J by 2 bases. Looked up from germline, CDR1 is SGHRS and CDR2 is YFSETQ. Sequencing used immunoSEQ multiplex PCR; TCRdb keeps in-frame clones, though not all of them. Of 2 million to 2.5 million clones listed, 90% to 97% are singletons. This sequence joins TRBV5-1 and TRBJ2-3, with TRBD2 matching 8 bases. Input material: naive CD4+ T cells sorted from blood. Described subset: CD45RA+ positively selected. The TCR was taken from a man aged 18 to 35 in good health. The CDR3, as DNA: TGCGCCAGCAGCTTAGGGACTAGAGACACAGATACGCAGTATTTT. This translates into CASSLGTRDTDTQYF.